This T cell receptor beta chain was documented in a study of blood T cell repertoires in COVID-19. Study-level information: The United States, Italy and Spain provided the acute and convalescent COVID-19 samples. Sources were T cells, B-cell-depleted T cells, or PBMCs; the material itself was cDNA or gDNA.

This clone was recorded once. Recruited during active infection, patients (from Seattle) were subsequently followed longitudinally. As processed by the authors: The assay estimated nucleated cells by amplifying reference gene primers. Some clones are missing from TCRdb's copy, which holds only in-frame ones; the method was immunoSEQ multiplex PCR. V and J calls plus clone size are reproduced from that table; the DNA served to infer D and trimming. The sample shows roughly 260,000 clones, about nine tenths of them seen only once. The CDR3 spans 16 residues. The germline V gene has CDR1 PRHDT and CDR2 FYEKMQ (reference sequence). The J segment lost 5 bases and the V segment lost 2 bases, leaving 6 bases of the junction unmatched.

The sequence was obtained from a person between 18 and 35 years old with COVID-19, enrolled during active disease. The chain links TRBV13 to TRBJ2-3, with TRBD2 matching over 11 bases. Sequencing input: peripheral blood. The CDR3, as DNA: TGTGCCAGCAGCTTATTGTCAACTAGCGGGAGAGATACGCAGTATTTT. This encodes CASSLLSTSGRDTQYF.